Each of the 21 T cell receptor beta chains below was sequenced from the same sample in a study of graft-versus-host responses after intestinal transplantation. The assay was immunoSEQ multiplex PCR, and TCRdb's table has in-frame clones only and misses some. In the table there are some 85,000 clones, around 90% of which are singletons. Their recognized antigens are unknown. The specimen comprised unstimulated CD8+ T cells sorted from spleen or lymph node cells, sampled before transplant. The receptors shown here come from a human donor who was the organ donor for an intestinal transplant.

V usage is TRBV28 and J usage is TRBJ2-7, with TRBD2 identical over 9 bases. CDR1 and CDR2 (germline): MDHEN, SYDVKM. The CDR3 has 13 residues. With 2 bases clipped from V and 6 bases from J, the junction kept 2 bases outside the gene matches. The CDR3 nucleotides read TGTGCCAGCAGTTTAGGGACTAGCTCCGAGCAGTACTTC. Amino acid sequence: CASSLGTSSEQYF.

The chain is built from TRBV30 and TRBJ1-2; D remains ambiguous. Trimming stripped 1 base from V and 2 bases from J, with 8 bases between. The V gene's germline CDR1 is GTSNPN and CDR2 SVGIG (reference sequence). The CDR3 consists of 13 residues. As DNA, the CDR3 is TGTGCCTGGAGTGGGGTAGGGAACTATGGCTACACCTTC. This gives the protein CAWSGVGNYGYTF.

The V gene is TRBV27, the J gene TRBJ2-2, with TRBD1 matching 7 bases. The junction had 8 bases not matched to a gene; V was cut back by 4 bases and J by 6 bases. Germline assignment: CDR1 MNHEY and CDR2 SMNVEV (reference sequence). The CDR3 is 15 residues long. The CDR3 sequence: CASSSQPQGAGELFF. CDR3 sequence (DNA): TGTGCCAGCAGTTCACAACCCCAGGGGGCCGGGGAGCTGTTTTTT.

This CDR3 reads CASSFYGTDLGGYTF. In nucleotides, the CDR3 is TGCGCCAGCAGCTTCTACGGGACAGACCTGGGCGGCTACACCTTC. The chain couples TRBV5-1 to TRBJ1-2; 7 nucleotides agree with TRBD1. The trim removed 2 bases at V and 8 bases at J, leaving 12 bases unmatched. This CDR3 has 15 amino acids. CDR1 and CDR2 from the germline V gene are SGHRS and YFSETQ.

This clone has just a few counts. The chain joins TRBV2 to TRBJ1-2; D remains ambiguous. Germline V gives CDR1 SNHLY, CDR2 FYNNEI. The CDR3 is 11 amino acids. V was pared by 0 bases and J by 9 bases, with 5 bases between. DNA of the CDR3: TGTGCCAGCAGTGAAGCGGAGAGCTACACCTTC. It is translated as CASSEAESYTF.

The chain uses TRBV27 and TRBJ1-1; TRBD1 agrees at 7 bases. Per the germline V gene, CDR1 is MNHEY and CDR2 is SMNVEV (reference sequence). Losses at the gene ends were 6 bases for V and 3 bases for J; bases not matched to a gene: 7. CDR3 length: 14 amino acids. CDR3 sequence: CASSLLQGYTEAFF. CDR3 nucleotides: TGTGCCAGCAGCCTTTTACAGGGGTACACTGAAGCTTTCTTT.

The rearrangement joins TRBV7-9 to TRBJ1-1; TRBD1 matches 7 bases. Germline V gives CDR1 SEHNR, CDR2 FQNEAQ (reference sequence). The CDR3 length is 12 residues. The J segment lost 5 bases and the V segment lost 8 bases, leaving 5 bases of the junction unmatched. The CDR3 loop is CASSKGATEAFF. CDR3 bases: TGTGCCAGCTCCAAGGGGGCGACTGAAGCTTTCTTT.

The chain recombines TRBV5-1 with TRBJ2-5; D assignment may be TRBD1 or TRBD2 (6 bases each). The CDR3 contains 14 residues. Germline loops: CDR1 SGHRS, CDR2 YFSETQ. V lost 4 bases, J lost 1 base, and 11 bases lay in between. In nucleotides, the CDR3 is TGCGCCAGCAGCCTCGGGGGCACCCAAGAGACCCAGTACTTC. Translated: CASSLGGTQETQYF.

The chain uses TRBV28 and TRBJ2-1; D is unclear. CDR1 MDHEN and CDR2 SYDVKM come from the germline V gene. CDR3 length: 14 residues. Trimming took off 4 bases at V and 0 bases at J, with 7 bases between the two ends. The CDR3 protein is CASSSRSSYNEQFF. In nucleotides, the CDR3 is TGTGCCAGCAGTTCCAGGAGCTCCTACAATGAGCAGTTCTTC.

The V and J genes are TRBV27 and TRBJ2-7; the D gene is possibly TRBD1 (5 bases). This CDR3 is 12 amino acids long. The germline V and J ends were trimmed by 10 bases and 2 bases, with 12 bases remaining between them. The germline V gene has CDR1 MNHEY and CDR2 SMNVEV (reference sequence). This CDR3 is CATGRAAYEQYF. CDR3 sequence (DNA): TGTGCCACAGGCAGGGCCGCCTACGAGCAGTACTTC.

V gene TRBV7-9 combines with J gene TRBJ2-5; D is unclear. Trimming left V 5 bases short and J 1 base short, with 8 bases between. Germline CDR1 reads SEHNR; CDR2 reads FQNEAQ (reference sequence). This CDR3 contains 13 residues. In DNA, the CDR3 is TGTGCCAGCAGCCCCCATATCCAAGAGACCCAGTACTTC. Residues: CASSPHIQETQYF.

The genes are TRBV4-1 and TRBJ2-2, with D perhaps being TRBD1 or TRBD2 (5 bases each). V lost 7 bases to trimming and J lost 0 bases, with 9 bases between them. CDR1 and CDR2 from the germline V gene are MGHRA and YSYEKL. The CDR3 runs to 14 residues. The CDR3 sequence: CASTGQTNTGELFF. DNA of the CDR3: TGCGCCAGCACGGGGCAGACGAACACCGGGGAGCTGTTTTTT.

The rearrangement uses TRBV10-3 and TRBJ1-6, with 7 bases that match TRBD1. After removal of 2 bases from V and 10 bases from J, the junction contained 8 bases not matched to a gene. From germline, CDR1 is ENHRY and CDR2 SYGVKD. The CDR3 totals 15 residues. CDR3 bases: TGTGCCATCAGTGAGGTCGCAGGGGGAAACTCACCCCTCCACTTT. This sequence encodes CAISEVAGGNSPLHF.

The rearrangement joins TRBV19 to TRBJ1-1; no reliable D call. Trimming removed 8 bases at V and 0 bases at J, with 10 bases between. The germline CDR1 and CDR2 sequences are LNHDA and SQIVND (reference sequence). This CDR3 region has 13 residues. CDR3 in DNA: TGTGCCAGTGGTGAAAATCTGAACACTGAAGCTTTCTTT. As protein: CASGENLNTEAFF.

This rearrangement joins TRBV2 to TRBJ2-7; the D is unclear. Germline CDR1 is SNHLY and CDR2 is FYNNEI. Trimming pared 0 bases from V and 4 bases from J, leaving 4 bases between. The CDR3 loop spans 12 amino acids. The DNA for the CDR3 is TGTGCCAGCAGTGAAGCGGGTTACGAGCAGTACTTC. Translating it yields CASSEAGYEQYF.

The rearrangement joins TRBV6-1 to TRBJ2-3; 7 bases line up with TRBD2. The CDR3 has 15 amino acids. The germline gives CDR1 MNHNS, CDR2 SASEGT. J lost 3 bases, V lost 2 bases, and 5 bases had no gene match. DNA of the CDR3: TGTGCCAGCAGTGAAATGGCGGGGGAGACAGATACGCAGTATTTT. It encodes CASSEMAGETDTQYF.

The chain is built from TRBV4-1 and TRBJ1-2, with D possibly matching TRBD1 (5 bases). The CDR3 loop spans 16 amino acids. Between the trimmed V and J ends, which lost 0 bases and 4 bases, there was a span of 15 bases. Germline V gives CDR1 MGHRA, CDR2 YSYEKL. CDR3 loop: CASSQDSWGIAYGYTF. The CDR3 DNA sequence: TGCGCCAGCAGCCAAGATAGTTGGGGCATCGCCTATGGCTACACCTTC.

The chain is built from TRBV7-3 and TRBJ2-5; 8 bases are shared with TRBD1. The CDR3 contains 16 residues. Germline CDR1 and CDR2: SGHTA and FQGTGA. Trimming removed 1 base from V and 5 bases from J; junction bases left unmatched: 9. Here the CDR3 reads CASSLIGQGAGETQYF. CDR3 DNA sequence: TGTGCCAGCAGCTTAATCGGCCAGGGGGCGGGGGAGACCCAGTACTTC.

This clone was picked up one time. The V call is TRBV15, the J call TRBJ2-5, with TRBD1 identical over 8 bases. Germline V gene lookup returns CDR1 LNHNV and CDR2 YYDKDF (reference sequence). The V gene end was trimmed by 3 bases and the J gene end by 5 bases; junction bases not matched to a gene: 8. The CDR3 consists of 15 residues. CDR3 DNA sequence: TGTGCCACCAGCAGCGATGGACAGGGTGGCGAGACCCAGTACTTC. Amino acid sequence: CATSSDGQGGETQYF.

This sequence joins TRBV11-2 and TRBJ1-4; 8 positions match TRBD1. The CDR3 sequence is 15 residues long. V shed 1 base and J 2 bases; nucleotides not matched to a gene: 0. The germline V gene encodes CDR1 SGHAT and CDR2 FQNNGV. The CDR3: CASSLGTGTNEKLFF. In nucleotides, the CDR3 is TGTGCCAGCAGCTTAGGGACAGGGACTAATGAAAAACTGTTTTTT.

This chain uses TRBV5-5 with TRBJ2-7, with D tentatively TRBD1 (5 bases). Germline CDR1 and CDR2: SGHKS and YYEKEE (reference sequence). V was trimmed by 1 base and J by 2 bases, leaving 7 bases between them. This CDR3 spans 13 amino acids. CDR3 protein: CASSLQGAYEQYF. The CDR3 DNA follows: TGTGCCAGCAGCTTGCAAGGGGCCTACGAGCAGTACTTC.